This T cell receptor beta chain stems from a study of vaccination effects on CD4 cells after COVID-19. The assay was immunoSEQ multiplex PCR, and TCRdb's table has in-frame clones only and misses some. The sample shows tens of thousands of clones, 65% to 80% of them seen only once. When around ten days of culture had elapsed, CD4+ T cells were isolated. The person was diagnosed with PCR-confirmed SARS-CoV-2 infection between March and December 2020. As their vaccination, participants received two doses of either BNT162b2 or mRNA-1273. The germline V and J ends were trimmed by 4 bases and 7 bases, with 13 bases remaining between them. The CDR3 contains 13 residues. Germline V gene sequence: CDR1 LNHDA, CDR2 SQIVND (reference sequence). Comments on this clone: The antigen is not known.

This clonotype was obtained from a human donor who had a prior SARS-CoV-2 infection. The sequences come from CD4+ T cells from PBMCs cultured without peptide, collected after COVID-19 vaccination. The chain couples TRBV19 to TRBJ1-1, with a tentative D call TRBD1 (6 bases). CDR3 amino acids: CASSRQDRNEAFF. The CDR3 nucleotides are TGTGCCAGTAGTAGACAGGACAGAAATGAAGCTTTCTTT.